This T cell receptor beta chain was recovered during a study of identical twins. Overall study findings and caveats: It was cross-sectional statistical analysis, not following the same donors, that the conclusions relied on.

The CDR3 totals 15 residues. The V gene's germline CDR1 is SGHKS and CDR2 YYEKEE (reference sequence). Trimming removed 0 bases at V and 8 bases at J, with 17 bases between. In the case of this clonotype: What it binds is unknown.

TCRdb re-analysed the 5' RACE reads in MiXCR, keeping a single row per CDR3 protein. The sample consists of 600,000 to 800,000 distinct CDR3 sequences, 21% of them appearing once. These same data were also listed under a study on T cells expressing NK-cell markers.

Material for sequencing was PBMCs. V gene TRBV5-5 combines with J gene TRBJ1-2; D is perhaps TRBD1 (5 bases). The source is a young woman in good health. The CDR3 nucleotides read TGTGCCAGCAGCTTGGATCAGACAGTTTTCTTCGGCTACACCTTC. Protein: CASSLDQTVFFGYTF. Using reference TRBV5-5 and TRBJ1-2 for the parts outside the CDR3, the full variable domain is DAGVTQSPTHLIKTRGQQVTLRCSPISGHKSVSWYQQVLGQGPQFIFQYYEKEERGRGNFPDRFSARQFPNYSSELNVNALLLGDSALYLCASSLDQTVFFGYTFGSGTRLTVV.